This TCR beta chain was sequenced during a study of T cell repertoires in cytomegalovirus infection. This clonotype was counted only a few times. The target antigen is unknown. CDR1 and CDR2 (germline): SGHTA, FQGTGA. V shed 5 bases, J shed 0 bases, and the junction held 11 bases outside the gene matches. The CDR3 runs to 17 residues. TCRdb re-called the reads through MiXCR, storing one row per CDR3 protein. The table shows roughly 990,000 distinct CDR3 sequences, with approximately 30% occurring only once. The rearrangement links TRBV7-3 to TRBJ2-3, with TRBD2 matching over 7 bases. Sequences were derived from cultured CD8+ T cells from PBMCs, sampled from culture after CMV antigen stimulation. This TCR was sampled from a human donor in good health (CMV status not recorded). Some clones in this sample may be carry-over from other donors' samples. CDR3 residues: CASSPAAGVLSTDTQYF. CDR3 DNA: TGTGCCAGCAGCCCAGCCGCGGGGGTACTTAGCACAGATACGCAGTATTTT.